This T cell receptor (beta chain) was found in a study of blood T cell repertoires in COVID-19 (TCRdb year 2020). Regarding the study in general: Samples covering the acute and convalescent phases of COVID-19 were provided by collaborators in the United States, Italy and Spain. The prospective study material was composed of cDNA or gDNA derived from T cells, B-cell-depleted T cells, or PBMCs. Subjects who had been exposed to COVID-19, were actively infected with it, or had recovered from it provided the deeply sampled blood TCRbeta repertoires that made up the dataset. A freely available public database, intended as a resource for researchers studying the immune response to SARS-CoV-2, is where the repertoires were released. The samples were drawn from the first 160 participants of the ongoing ImmuneRACE study and from 1,254 subjects provided by 6 global collaborators. Nearly every sample came with metadata listing a de-identified subject ID, COVID-19 status, age in years and sex. Where HLA class I and class II types were available, the types were taken from metadata supplied by the sample provider, not from assay-based typing.

CDR1 and CDR2, looked up from the germline V gene (reference sequence), are LNHNV and YYDKDF. Trimming takes 5 bases from V and 0 bases from J, and the germline ends sit 14 bases apart. CDR3 length: 15 amino acids, cysteine to phenylalanine. The kept DNA is CDR3 alone, 45 bases in frame from the first base. Broader findings and caveats from the paper: Clinical and demographic metadata were provided uncurated, with the amount varying by source and participant.

TCRbeta CDR3 regions were amplified from genomic DNA by means of the immunoSEQ Assay, a bias-controlled multiplex PCR. Per the authors' processing: Nucleated cell counts per sample were estimated from amplification of reference gene primers within the assay. To quantify the absolute abundance of each unique TCRbeta CDR3 rearrangement, sequence reads were collapsed and filtered. For each sample, productive Simpson clonality was calculated by taking the square root of Simpson's diversity index across productive rearrangements. As stored in TCRdb, this immuneACCESS dataset retains in-frame rearrangements with V and J assigned. A fraction of the clones does not appear; measured against another copy, unresolved V genes explain less than half of the discrepancy, and the remainder lacks a known reason. Clonal size and the V and J genes are those of that table, whereas D and trimming came from the DNA. Present in this sample are over 200,000 clones, 84% of which were seen just once. The ten largest clones take up 6.5% to 9% of the sample.

Concerning this clone itself: Its antigen is currently not known. The input lacks base qualities; no much larger clone sits a single base away.

Collaborating institutions collected whole blood in K2EDTA tubes following their own protocols. For TCRbeta analysis, collaborators shipped samples as frozen whole blood, isolated PBMCs, or DNA extracted from either of those sample types. This sequence originates from a woman aged 45-59 years with active or convalescent COVID-19. The chain is assembled from TRBV15 and TRBJ2-7; matching of 5 bases hints at TRBD2 as the D gene. The material sequenced was peripheral blood. The nucleotide sequence is TGTGCCACCAGCCACTTAGGAGGAAGCTCCTACGAGCAGTACTTC. It specifies CATSHLGGSSYEQYF.